These 5 T cell receptor beta chains came from one sample sequenced in a study of blood T cell repertoires in COVID-19. The data were produced by immunoSEQ multiplex PCR, yet TCRdb's version contains in-frame clones alone and is incomplete. The table includes 60,000 to 75,000 clones, 80% to 90% detected once. Sequenced material: peripheral blood. The receptors stem from a woman at least 80 years old with active COVID-19.

The V gene is TRBV9, the J gene TRBJ1-3; 7 bases agree with TRBD1. From germline, CDR1 is SGDLS and CDR2 YYNGEE. V shed 0 bases and J 3 bases; nucleotides not matched to a gene: 3. This CDR3 has 15 amino acids. The CDR3: CASSVGQGVGNTIYF. The CDR3 nucleotides are TGTGCCAGCAGCGTAGGGCAGGGGGTTGGAAACACCATATATTTT.

This chain uses TRBV5-1 with TRBJ2-7; 12 nucleotides agree with TRBD1. V trimming: 1 base; J trimming: 4 bases; junction bases outside the gene matches: 9. Germline assignment: CDR1 SGHRS and CDR2 YFSETQ. CDR3 length: 17 residues. CDR3 residues: CASSLSLGTGGAYEQYF. CDR3 in DNA: TGCGCCAGCAGCTTGTCCCTCGGGACAGGGGGCGCGTACGAGCAGTACTTC.

This clone was observed once. The V and J genes are TRBV5-1 and TRBJ2-2; 9 nucleotides align to TRBD2. This CDR3 contains 16 residues. Germline CDR1 is SGHRS and CDR2 is YFSETQ. Losses at the gene ends were 1 base for V and 5 bases for J; bases not matched to a gene: 6. CDR3 nucleotide sequence: TGCGCCAGCAGCTTGTTGGGACTAGCAGAAACCGGGGAGCTGTTTTTT. Translation gives CASSLLGLAETGELFF.

The rearrangement joins TRBV6-2 or TRBV6-3 to TRBJ2-3, with 9 nucleotides matching TRBD2. This CDR3 has 15 residues. The germline gives CDR1 MNHEY, CDR2 SVGEGT. The V gene end was trimmed by 4 bases and the J gene end by 7 bases; junction bases not matched to a gene: 9. The CDR3 spells CASSSLRGGRNTQYF. CDR3 in DNA: TGTGCCAGCAGTTCCTTGCGGGGGGGCAGAAATACGCAGTATTTT.

The rearrangement joins TRBV28 to TRBJ2-3, with D possibly TRBD2 on 6 matching bases. This CDR3 spans 14 amino acids. Germline V gene data show CDR1 as MDHEN and CDR2 as SYDVKM. Trimming removed 6 bases from V and 2 bases from J, with 12 bases in between. The CDR3 sequence: CASRGVRDTDTQYF. DNA of the CDR3: TGTGCCAGCAGAGGAGTGCGGGACACAGATACGCAGTATTTT.